Sequencing of this T cell receptor (beta chain) was carried out in a study of CD8+CD57+ T cells in acquired aplastic anemia (dated by TCRdb to about 2018). Describing the broader study: A mean of about 3.2 ug of DNA, ranging from roughly 0.19 to 30 ug, was extracted from sorted CD4+ and CD8+ cells. CD8+CD57+ expansion was defined as a frequency above the mean frequency observed in healthy subjects. General conclusions and limits of the study: Around 31 CD8+ CDR3 sequences were shared between patients and controls but appeared highly expressed in patients and within their immunodominant clones. Between patients and healthy controls, no significant difference in CD8+ Simpson's diversity was found (P=0.060).

In this sample, this clonotype turned up many times. The antigen this receptor binds is unknown. It has no much larger one-base neighbor in the sample; base qualities were not kept. Genomic DNA was used as template for profiling of TCR beta VDJ combinations and CDR3 sequences. TCR repertoire sequencing was run on an Illumina HiSeq 2000. The study's own analysis went as follows. TRBV/TRBJ rearrangement plots, CDR3 size and DJ length profiles, and Simpson's diversity index were used to evaluate the repertoires. The immunodominant clone was defined as the most abundant DNA sequence in deep sequencing data. CDR3 amino acid sequences were checked for sharing across subjects and were also compared against the VDJdb database and published repertoires. Starting from the raw public reads, TCRdb applied fastp trimming at Q25, assembled clones with MiXCR and retained in-frame beta chains. Duplicate CDR3 protein sequences are folded into a single record with the most common DNA and genes. What appears here as the V and J calls and clone size reflects TCRdb's work, not the paper's. The table for this sample lists about 98,000 distinct CDR3 sequences; less than 75% of them were counted only once. The ten largest make up more than 55% of the sample.

The patients picked for sequencing were ones in whom flow cytometry had shown an expansion of CD8+CD57+ cells. Every patient had a diagnosis of severe acquired aplastic anemia based on International Study of Aplastic Anemia and Agranulocytosis and Camitta criteria. No therapy had been received by the patients at the time of blood sampling. In the study, sorted CD4+ and CD8+ blood T cells from patients with severe aplastic anemia and from healthy subjects underwent deep sequencing of TCR repertoires. Patients were enrolled in the USA under clinicaltrials.gov protocols 00001620, 01623167, 00001397, 00071045, 00081523 and 00961064. Ficoll-Paque density gradient centrifugation was used to isolate peripheral blood mononuclear cells. CD4+ and CD8+ T cells were sorted by FACS or magnetic beads before DNA extraction. CDR1 is given as LGHDT and CDR2 as YNNKEL, both from the germline V gene (reference sequence). Cut back by 1 base and 4 bases, the V and J ends lie 10 bases apart. The CDR3 holds 14 amino acids from the cysteine to the phenylalanine. Just CDR3 DNA is preserved here, 42 bases in frame from base 1.

Sequencing used sorted CD4+, CD8+, or CD8+CD57+ T cells (not recorded which) from PBMCs. This receptor was taken from a human donor with aplastic anemia. The rearrangement combines TRBV3-1 with TRBJ1-2; TRBD1 is possibly the D segment (6 matching bases). The CDR3 protein is CASSQGQGSYGYTF. The sequenced DNA: TGTGCCAGCAGCCAAGGTCAGGGGTCCTATGGCTACACCTTC.